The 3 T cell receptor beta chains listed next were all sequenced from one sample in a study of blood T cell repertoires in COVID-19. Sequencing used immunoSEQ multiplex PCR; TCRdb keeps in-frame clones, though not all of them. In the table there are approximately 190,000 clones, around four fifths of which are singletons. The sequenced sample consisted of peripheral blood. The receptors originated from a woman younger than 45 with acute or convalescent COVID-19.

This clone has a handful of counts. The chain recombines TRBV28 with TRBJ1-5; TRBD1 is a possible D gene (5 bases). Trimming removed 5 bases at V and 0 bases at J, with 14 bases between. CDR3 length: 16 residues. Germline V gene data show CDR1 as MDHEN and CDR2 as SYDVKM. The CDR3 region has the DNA TGTGCCAGCAGTCCCGACAGCAGATATAGCAATCAGCCCCAGCATTTT. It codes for CASSPDSRYSNQPQHF.

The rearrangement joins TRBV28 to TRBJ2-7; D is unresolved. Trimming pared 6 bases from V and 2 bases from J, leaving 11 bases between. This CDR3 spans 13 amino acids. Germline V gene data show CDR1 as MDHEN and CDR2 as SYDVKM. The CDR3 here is CASSSASTYEQYF. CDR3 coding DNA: TGTGCCAGCAGCTCGGCTAGTACCTACGAGCAGTACTTC.

CDR3 sequence (DNA): TGCGCCAGCAGCTTACTAAGCGGGGGGACAGATACGCAGTATTTT. It codes for CASSLLSGGTDTQYF. The chain joins TRBV5-1 to TRBJ2-3, with TRBD2 matching 9 bases. With 2 bases clipped from V and 3 bases from J, the junction kept 4 bases outside the gene matches. CDR1 is SGHRS and CDR2 is YFSETQ in the germline V gene. The CDR3 runs to 15 residues. Together with reference TRBV5-1 and TRBJ2-3, the CDR3 gives the full variable domain: KAGVTQTPRYLIKTRGQQVTLSCSPISGHRSVSWYQQTPGQGLQFLFEYFSETQRNKGNFPGRFSGRQFSNSRSEMNVSTLELGDSALYLCASSLLSGGTDTQYFGPGTRLTVL.